This T cell receptor (beta chain) comes out of a study of control samples from healthy donors and cancer patients. CDR1 and CDR2 from the germline V gene are MGHDK and SYGVNS. This CDR3 has 14 residues. The V gene lost 4 bases and the J gene lost 1 base, with 10 bases spanning the gap. TCRdb's table, derived via immunoSEQ multiplex PCR, lists solely in-frame clones and lacks some. This sample has about 100,000 clones; about 89% occur once, and the top ten carry approximately 8.4%. This rearrangement joins TRBV25-1 to TRBJ1-1; D perhaps matches TRBD1 (6 bases). The sequence was collected from a man aged 30 to 39 in good health. Material for sequencing was blood. DNA of the CDR3: TGTGCCAGCAGTGGGTTCAGGGGGAACACTGAAGCTTTCTTT. Translation: CASSGFRGNTEAFF.